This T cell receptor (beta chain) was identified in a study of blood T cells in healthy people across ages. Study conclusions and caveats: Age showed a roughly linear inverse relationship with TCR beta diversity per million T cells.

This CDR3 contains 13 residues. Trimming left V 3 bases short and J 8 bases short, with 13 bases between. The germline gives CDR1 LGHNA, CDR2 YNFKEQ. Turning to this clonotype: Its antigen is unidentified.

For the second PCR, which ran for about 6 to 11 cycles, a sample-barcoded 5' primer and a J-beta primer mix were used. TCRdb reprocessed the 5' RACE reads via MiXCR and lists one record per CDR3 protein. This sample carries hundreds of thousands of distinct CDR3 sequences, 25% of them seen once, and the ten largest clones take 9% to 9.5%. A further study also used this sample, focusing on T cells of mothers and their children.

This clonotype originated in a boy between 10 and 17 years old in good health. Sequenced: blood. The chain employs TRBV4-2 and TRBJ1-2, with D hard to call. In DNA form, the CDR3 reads TGTGCCAGCAGCCAGGAGGGAATCGAGGGCTACACCTTC. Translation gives CASSQEGIEGYTF.